The 21 T cell receptor beta chains in this list originate from one sample, sequenced in a study. TCRdb re-called the RT-PCR reads through MiXCR, storing one row per CDR3 protein. The sample lists fewer than 800,000 distinct CDR3 sequences, 14% occurring once. The sample was memory CD4+ T cells from blood. The receptor source for this set is a female donor in good health, serving as a healthy control.

This chain joins TRBV13 and TRBJ2-2; weak D call: TRBD1 (5 bases). Germline V gene sequence: CDR1 PRHDT, CDR2 FYEKMQ (reference sequence). V lost 2 bases and J 5 bases, leaving 12 bases between the germline ends. The CDR3 totals 15 residues. The CDR3 loop reads CASSLFARETGELFF. CDR3 nucleotide sequence: TGTGCCAGCAGCTTATTCGCCAGGGAAACCGGGGAGCTGTTTTTT.

The rearrangement joins TRBV28 to TRBJ1-5; maybe TRBD1 (5 bases). Germline-derived CDR1 and CDR2 are MDHEN and SYDVKM. The CDR3 loop spans 13 amino acids. V was cut by 8 bases and J by 6 bases, with 14 bases left in between. CDR3 nucleotides: TGTGCCAGCTTCAGGGTTGGGAGTCAGCCCCAGCATTTT. Residues: CASFRVGSQPQHF.

Only a few counts were recorded for this clonotype. V and J are TRBV20-1 and TRBJ2-7; D may be TRBD1 or TRBD2 (5 bases each). V was clipped by 7 bases and J by 7 bases, with 17 bases between them. Germline values: CDR1 DFQATT, CDR2 SNEGSKA (reference sequence). This CDR3 spans 12 amino acids. The CDR3 sequence is CSVVPSGGEQYF. As DNA, the CDR3 is TGCAGTGTTGTTCCATCTGGGGGAGAGCAGTACTTC.

This clonotype has at least ten counts. The rearrangement uses TRBV7-2 and TRBJ1-1; D not resolved. This CDR3 is 13 amino acids long. The V end lost 2 bases, the J end lost 4 bases, and 8 bases lay between the germline ends. Germline lookup yields CDR1 SGHTA and CDR2 FQGNSA. DNA of the CDR3: TGTGCCAGCAGCTTAAGTGACGTCACTGAAGCTTTCTTT. Its translation: CASSLSDVTEAFF.

This clonotype was detected a few times. As DNA, the CDR3 is TGTGCCATCAGTGATAGGGGTGAGCAGCCCCAGCATTTT. Translating it yields CAISDRGEQPQHF. This chain uses TRBV10-3 with TRBJ1-5; tentatively, D is TRBD1 (5 bases). The CDR3 sequence is 13 residues long. The germline V gene encodes CDR1 ENHRY and CDR2 SYGVKD. V lost 3 bases to trimming and J lost 7 bases, with 10 bases between them.

Notes on this clonotype: One junction end disagrees with the germline gene, perhaps due to a read error. The chain couples TRBV20-1 to TRBJ1-2; D is possibly TRBD1 (6 bases). From germline, CDR1 is DFQATT and CDR2 SNEGSKA (reference sequence). CDR3 length: 12 amino acids. CDR3 DNA: TGCAGTGCTAGCGAGAGAGGGGGGATCAGCGCCTTC. Its protein product is CSASERGGISAF.

This clonotype was recorded a few times. This chain uses TRBV7-2 with TRBJ2-2, with TRBD2 matching over 7 bases. Looked up from germline, CDR1 is SGHTA and CDR2 is FQGNSA. V was pared by 5 bases and J by 7 bases, with 10 bases of the junction left unmatched. The CDR3 spans 15 residues. The DNA of the CDR3 is TGTGCCAGCAGCGCGGCGGAGGGAGGGATCGGGGAGCTGTTTTTT. Translating gives CASSAAEGGIGELFF.

The chain carries TRBV7-3 and TRBJ2-1, with 9 bases matching TRBD2. CDR1 is SGHTA, CDR2 FQGTGA, per germline. This CDR3 is 16 amino acids long. The trim removed 5 bases at V and 7 bases at J, leaving 12 bases unmatched. The chain's CDR3 is CASSTRGAGGGNEQFF. The CDR3 DNA reads TGTGCCAGCAGCACCCGCGGAGCGGGAGGTGGGAATGAGCAGTTCTTC.

There are a few counts of this clonotype. This chain uses TRBV4-2 with TRBJ2-1; unclear D gene. Trimming took 0 bases from V and 1 from J, leaving 10 bases between them. From germline, CDR1 is LGHNA and CDR2 YNFKEQ. CDR3 size: 16 residues. The CDR3 coding sequence is TGTGCCAGCAGCCAAGAGGTAGGGATATCCTACAATGAGCAGTTCTTC. This sequence encodes CASSQEVGISYNEQFF.

This chain joins TRBV28 and TRBJ2-7; 11 bases line up with TRBD1. With 4 bases clipped from V and 9 bases from J, the junction kept 5 bases outside the gene matches. This CDR3 spans 13 amino acids. CDR1 and CDR2 from the germline V gene are MDHEN and SYDVKM. As DNA, the CDR3 is TGTGCCAGCAGTTCAGGACAGGGGGCCGTGCAGTACTTC. Protein sequence: CASSSGQGAVQYF.

The CDR3 bases are TGCAGTGCTAGTTTTCGGGGGTCCTATGGCTACACCTTC. It encodes CSASFRGSYGYTF. The chain links TRBV20-1 to TRBJ1-2; maybe TRBD1 (5 bases). Per the germline V gene, CDR1 is DFQATT and CDR2 is SNEGSKA (reference sequence). This CDR3 spans 13 amino acids. The germline V and J ends were trimmed by 3 bases and 4 bases, with 12 bases remaining between them.

This clonotype was counted ten times or more. The J gene is TRBJ2-3, the V gene TRBV12-3 or TRBV12-4, with 15 bases aligning to TRBD2. This CDR3 has 17 amino acids. Germline trimming cut 6 bases from V and 4 bases from J; bases unmatched to any gene: 8. In DNA, the CDR3 is TGTGCCAGCAGCCTGGGACTAGCGGGAGGAGGGGCAGATACGCAGTATTTT. This translates into CASSLGLAGGGADTQYF.

The table lists this clonotype with a few counts. The germline gene is not matched at one end of the junction; a read error may be the cause. V gene TRBV12-3 or TRBV12-4 combines with J gene TRBJ2-6; D is perhaps TRBD2 (5 bases). CDR3 length: 17 amino acids. CDR3 DNA: TGTGCCAGCAGTTTAGATGTTGGGAGCTCTGGGTCCAACGTCCTGACTTTC. Protein product: CASSLDVGSSGSNVLTF.

This clonotype was seen a few times. The chain employs TRBV2 and TRBJ1-5; TRBD1 is a possible D gene (5 bases). Germline-derived CDR1 and CDR2 are SNHLY and FYNNEI. The CDR3 extends over 15 amino acids. Trimming shortened V by 8 bases and J by 0 bases, and 14 bases separated the two germline ends. For the CDR3, the DNA is TGTGCCAGCGCCCGGGACGTTGCTAGCAATCAGCCCCAGCATTTT. Translating it yields CASARDVASNQPQHF.

This clonotype was recorded once. The chain couples TRBV2 to TRBJ2-1, with TRBD1 matching 11 bases. The trim removed 6 bases at V and 6 bases at J, leaving 10 bases unmatched. Looked up from germline, CDR1 is SNHLY and CDR2 is FYNNEI. This CDR3 spans 16 amino acids. In DNA form, the CDR3 reads TGTGCCAGCAGGGGCCGGGACAGGGGGAATAGCAATGAGCAGTTCTTC. Translated: CASRGRDRGNSNEQFF.

CDR3 sequence: CSVFEWRSEANVLTF. As DNA, the CDR3 is TGCAGCGTGTTTGAATGGCGCTCTGAAGCCAACGTCCTGACTTTC. This chain connects TRBV29-1 to TRBJ2-6; D is uncertain. Trimming stripped 6 bases from V and 7 bases from J, with 19 bases between. The germline gives CDR1 SQVTM, CDR2 ANQGSEA. This CDR3 comprises 15 residues.

This clonotype was observed at least ten times. The CDR3: CASSPQGPQVHGYTF. Written as DNA, the CDR3 is TGTGCCAGCAGCCCACAAGGGCCCCAAGTGCATGGCTACACCTTC. The rearrangement uses TRBV7-2 and TRBJ1-2, with D uncertain. The V gene's germline CDR1 is SGHTA and CDR2 FQGNSA. The CDR3 sequence is 15 residues long. V lost 5 bases and J 6 bases, leaving 19 bases between the germline ends.

The chain carries TRBV28 and TRBJ2-3; the D call may be TRBD1 or TRBD2 (5 bases each). V shed 5 bases and J shed 4 bases, with 13 bases lying between them. CDR1 is MDHEN, CDR2 SYDVKM, per germline. This CDR3 is 14 amino acids long. In DNA, the CDR3 is TGTGCCAGCAGTACGGACTGGGACCCAGATACGCAGTATTTT. As protein: CASSTDWDPDTQYF.

The chain carries TRBV9 and TRBJ2-2; no clear D. Per germline, CDR1 SGDLS and CDR2 YYNGEE. The V end lost 4 bases, the J end lost 4 bases, and 11 bases lay between the germline ends. CDR3 length: 14 amino acids. In DNA, the CDR3 is TGTGCCAGCAGCCCTTGGGCTACCACCGGGGAGCTGTTTTTT. It specifies CASSPWATTGELFF.

The CDR3 sequence: CASSPGLAGGSAKNIQYF. CDR3 nucleotides: TGCGCCAGCAGCCCGGGACTAGCGGGAGGGTCTGCCAAAAACATTCAGTACTTC. V usage is TRBV4-1 and J usage is TRBJ2-4, with 16 bases fitting TRBD2. The CDR3 spans 18 residues. J gave up 1 base and V 4 bases, and 4 bases lay outside the gene matches. The germline V gene has CDR1 MGHRA and CDR2 YSYEKL.

This chain joins TRBV3-1 and TRBJ1-4; 7 bases agree with TRBD1. There are 16 residues in the CDR3. CDR1 is LGHDT, CDR2 YNNKEL, per germline (reference sequence). The trim removed 4 bases at V and 4 bases at J, leaving 9 bases unmatched. Here the CDR3 DNA reads TGTGCCAGCAGCCGAGTTGCAGGGGGTTATAATGAAAAACTGTTTTTT. It specifies CASSRVAGGYNEKLFF.